The T cell receptor beta chain described here comes from a study of cytomegalovirus exposure and HLA in healthy donors. Data came from immunoSEQ multiplex PCR; TCRdb stores just in-frame clones and leaves some out. The repertoire holds about 130,000 clones, with 75% to 90% as singletons. The clonotype comes from a woman aged 18-29 years in good health and CMV-seropositive. Sequencing used PBMCs.

CDR3 amino acids: CASSFWGGGGQYNEQFF. The CDR3 DNA sequence: TGTGCCAGCAGTTTCTGGGGAGGCGGCGGGCAATACAATGAGCAGTTCTTC. The genes are TRBV27 and TRBJ2-1, with D possibly being TRBD2 (6 bases). The length of the CDR3 is 17 residues. V was clipped by 3 bases and J by 4 bases, with 19 bases between them. Looked up from germline, CDR1 is MNHEY and CDR2 is SMNVEV (reference sequence).